The clone carrying this T cell receptor (beta chain) was seen a single time. Its antigen is currently unknown. This sample is drawn from a study of shared clonotypes between healthy human individuals. Whole-study findings and limits: Estimated richness was generally greater in naive than memory subsets.

Naive CD8 cells lacked CD45RO and underwent positive selection for CCR7, leaving out terminally differentiated effector memory CD45RA+ cells. Some clones are missing from TCRdb's copy, which holds only in-frame ones; the method was immunoSEQ multiplex PCR. The data contain a few million clones, just under 95% of them seen just once; the ten biggest clones take up around 1.8%. Germline V gives CDR1 SGHAT, CDR2 FQNNGV. The CDR3 loop spans 13 amino acids. Trimming stripped 3 bases from V and 2 bases from J, with 7 bases between. The V gene is TRBV11-2, the J gene TRBJ1-2, with no clear D. This clonotype originated in a young man in good health. Some clones in this sample may be carry-over from other donors' samples. Sequenced input: naive CD8+ T cells from PBMCs. CDR3 protein: CASSFGLNYGYTF. In nucleotides, the CDR3 is TGTGCCAGCAGCTTTGGTCTGAACTATGGCTACACCTTC.